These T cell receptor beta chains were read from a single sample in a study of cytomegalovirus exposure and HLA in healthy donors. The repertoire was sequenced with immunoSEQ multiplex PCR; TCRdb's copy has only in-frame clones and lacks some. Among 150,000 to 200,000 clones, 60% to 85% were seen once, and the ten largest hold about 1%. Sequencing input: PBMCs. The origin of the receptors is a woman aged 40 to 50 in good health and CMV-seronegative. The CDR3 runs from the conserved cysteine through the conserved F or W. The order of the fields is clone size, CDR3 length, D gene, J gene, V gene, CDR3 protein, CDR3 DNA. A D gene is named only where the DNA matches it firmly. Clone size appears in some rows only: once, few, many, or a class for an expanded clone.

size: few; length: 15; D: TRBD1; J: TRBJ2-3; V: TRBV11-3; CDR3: CASSSQDRGPDTQYF; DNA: TGTGCCAGCAGCTCGCAGGACAGGGGACCAGATACGCAGTATTTT
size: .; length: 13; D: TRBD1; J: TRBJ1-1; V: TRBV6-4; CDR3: CASRGQGATEAFF; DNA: TGTGCCAGCAGGGGACAGGGGGCCACTGAAGCTTTCTTT
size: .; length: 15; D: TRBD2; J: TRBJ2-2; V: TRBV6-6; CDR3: CASSYTSGTTGELFF; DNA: TGTGCCAGCAGTTATACTAGCGGGACCACCGGGGAGCTGTTTTTT
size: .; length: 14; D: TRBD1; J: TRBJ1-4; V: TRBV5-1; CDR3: CASRPGTGEEKLFF; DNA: TGCGCCAGCAGGCCCGGGACAGGAGAAGAAAAACTGTTTTTT
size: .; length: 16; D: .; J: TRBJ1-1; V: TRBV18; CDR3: CASSPVWTPMNTEAFF; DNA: TGTGCCAGCTCACCAGTGTGGACACCCATGAACACTGAAGCTTTCTTT
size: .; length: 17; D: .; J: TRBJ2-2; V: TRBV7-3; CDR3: CASSHLSSTYNTGELFF; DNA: TGTGCCAGCAGCCATCTATCCTCGACTTATAACACCGGGGAGCTGTTTTTT
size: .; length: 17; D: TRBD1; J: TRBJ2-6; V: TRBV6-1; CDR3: CASSVTGGSSGANVLTF; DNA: TGTGCCAGCAGTGTTACAGGGGGGAGCTCTGGGGCCAACGTCCTGACTTTC
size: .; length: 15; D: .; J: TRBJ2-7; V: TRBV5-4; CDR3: CASSPRGALTYEQYF; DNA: TGTGCCAGCAGCCCGCGGGGAGCGCTTACCTACGAGCAGTACTTC
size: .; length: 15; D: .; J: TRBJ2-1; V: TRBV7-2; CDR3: CASSLGTTGYDEQFF; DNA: TGTGCCAGCAGCTTAGGAACAACAGGGTACGATGAGCAGTTCTTC
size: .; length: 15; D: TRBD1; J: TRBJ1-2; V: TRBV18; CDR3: CASSPGDRAGYGYTF; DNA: TGTGCCAGCTCACCGGGGGACAGGGCAGGCTATGGCTACACCTTC
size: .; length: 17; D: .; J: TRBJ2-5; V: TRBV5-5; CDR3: CASSVGNQYRVGETQYF; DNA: TGTGCCAGCAGCGTCGGTAACCAATACAGGGTAGGGGAGACCCAGTACTTC
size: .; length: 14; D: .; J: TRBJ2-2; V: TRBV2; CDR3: CASSRTDRGGELFF; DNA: TGTGCCAGCAGCCGGACAGACCGGGGTGGGGAGCTGTTTTTT
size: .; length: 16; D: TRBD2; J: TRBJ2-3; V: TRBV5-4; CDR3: CASTPRGERSTDTQYF; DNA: TGTGCCAGCACCCCACGGGGGGAGAGGAGCACAGATACGCAGTATTTT
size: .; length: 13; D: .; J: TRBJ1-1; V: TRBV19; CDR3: CASSIQGYTEAFF; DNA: TGTGCCAGTAGTATCCAGGGTTACACTGAAGCTTTCTTT
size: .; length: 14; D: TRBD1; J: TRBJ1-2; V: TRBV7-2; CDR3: CASSLQGGIGGYTF; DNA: TGTGCCAGCAGCTTACAGGGGGGAATAGGGGGCTACACCTTC
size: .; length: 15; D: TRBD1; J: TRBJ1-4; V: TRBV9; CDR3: CASSAPGQGNEKLFF; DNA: TGTGCCAGCAGCGCCCCGGGACAGGGAAACGAAAAACTGTTTTTT
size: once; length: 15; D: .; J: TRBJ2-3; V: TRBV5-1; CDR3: CASSPTGSSTDTQYF; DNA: TGCGCCAGCAGCCCTACAGGGTCTAGCACAGATACGCAGTATTTT
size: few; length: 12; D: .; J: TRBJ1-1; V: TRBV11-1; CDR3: CASSSDTRRAFF; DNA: TGTGCCAGCAGCTCGGACACCCGAAGGGCTTTCTTT
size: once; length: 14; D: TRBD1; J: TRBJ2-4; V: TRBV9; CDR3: CASSAKGTDDIQYF; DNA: TGTGCCAGCAGCGCCAAGGGGACAGACGACATTCAGTACTTC
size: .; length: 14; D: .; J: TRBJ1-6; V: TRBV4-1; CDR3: CASSGAPEPSPLHF; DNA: TGCGCCAGCAGCGGAGCTCCGGAACCTTCACCCCTCCACTTT
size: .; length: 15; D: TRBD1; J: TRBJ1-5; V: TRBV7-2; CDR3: CASSYDRENYQPQHF; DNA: TGTGCCAGCAGCTACGACAGGGAAAACTATCAGCCCCAGCATTTT
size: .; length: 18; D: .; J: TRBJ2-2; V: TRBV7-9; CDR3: CASSLGRQTNSNTGELFF; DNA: TGTGCCAGCAGCTTAGGACGACAGACCAACTCGAACACCGGGGAGCTGTTTTTT
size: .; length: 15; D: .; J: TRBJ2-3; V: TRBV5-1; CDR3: CASSFEGDPTDTQYF; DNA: TGCGCCAGCAGCTTCGAAGGAGACCCCACAGATACGCAGTATTTT
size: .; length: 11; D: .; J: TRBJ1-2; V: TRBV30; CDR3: CAWSATRGYTF; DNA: TGTGCCTGGAGCGCAACTCGGGGCTACACCTTC
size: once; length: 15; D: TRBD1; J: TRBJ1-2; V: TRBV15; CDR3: CATSRESRQGTGYTF; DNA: TGTGCCACCAGCAGAGAAAGTCGACAGGGTACTGGCTACACCTTC
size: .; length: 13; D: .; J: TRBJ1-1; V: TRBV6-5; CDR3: CASSRTEDTEAFF; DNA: TGTGCCAGCAGTCGGACTGAGGACACTGAAGCTTTCTTT
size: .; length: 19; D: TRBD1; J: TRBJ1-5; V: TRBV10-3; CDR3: CAISDPRGGQGASNQPQHF; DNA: TGTGCCATCAGTGACCCTCGAGGGGGACAGGGGGCAAGCAATCAGCCCCAGCATTTT
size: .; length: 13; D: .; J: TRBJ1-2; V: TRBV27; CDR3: CASSTSSFYGYTF; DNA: .
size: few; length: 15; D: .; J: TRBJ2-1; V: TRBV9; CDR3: CASSAGPSGGNEQFF; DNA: TGTGCCAGCAGCGCCGGGCCCTCCGGGGGCAATGAGCAGTTCTTC
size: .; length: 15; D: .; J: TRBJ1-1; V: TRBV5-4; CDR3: CASSLQSYLNTEAFF; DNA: TGTGCCAGCAGCTTACAATCGTACCTGAACACTGAAGCTTTCTTT
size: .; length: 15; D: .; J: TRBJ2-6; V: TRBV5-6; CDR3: CASSLGGRGANVLTF; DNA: TGTGCCAGCAGCTTGGGAGGAAGGGGGGCCAACGTCCTGACTTTC
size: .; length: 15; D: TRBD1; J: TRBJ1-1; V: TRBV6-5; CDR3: CASSKLGQGNTEAFF; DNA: TGTGCCAGCAGTAAGCTGGGACAGGGGAACACTGAAGCTTTCTTT
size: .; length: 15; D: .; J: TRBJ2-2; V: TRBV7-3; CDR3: CASSLRPEVAGELFF; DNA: TGTGCCAGCAGCTTAAGGCCGGAGGTAGCCGGGGAGCTGTTTTTT
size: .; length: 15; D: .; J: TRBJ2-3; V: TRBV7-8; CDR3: CASSQGSVSTDTQYF; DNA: TGTGCCAGCAGCCAGGGGTCGGTGAGCACAGATACGCAGTATTTT
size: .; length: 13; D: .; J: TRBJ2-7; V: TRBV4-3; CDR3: CASSQKHGYEQYF; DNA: TGCGCCAGCAGCCAAAAGCATGGCTACGAGCAGTACTTC
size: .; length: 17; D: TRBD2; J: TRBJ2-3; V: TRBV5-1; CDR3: CTSSLAGRSGMTDTQYF; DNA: TGCACCAGCAGCTTGGCCGGTCGTAGCGGGATGACAGATACGCAGTATTTT
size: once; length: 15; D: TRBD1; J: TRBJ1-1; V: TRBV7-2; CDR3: CASSKQQGGSTEAFF; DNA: TGTGCCAGCAGCAAACAACAGGGGGGAAGCACTGAAGCTTTCTTT
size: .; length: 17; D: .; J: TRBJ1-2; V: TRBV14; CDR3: CASSHNRGRLSNYGYTF; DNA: TGTGCCAGCAGCCACAATCGTGGCAGACTCTCTAACTATGGCTACACCTTC
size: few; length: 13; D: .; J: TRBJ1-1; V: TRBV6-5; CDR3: CASTPTVNTEAFF; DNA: TGTGCCAGCACCCCGACTGTGAACACTGAAGCTTTCTTT
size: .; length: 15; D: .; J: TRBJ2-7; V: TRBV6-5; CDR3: CASSYRRGRRYEQYF; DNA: TGTGCCAGCAGTTACCGAAGGGGTCGGCGGTACGAGCAGTACTTC
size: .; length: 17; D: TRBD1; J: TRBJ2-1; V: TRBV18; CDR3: CASSPRPGQSSYNEQFF; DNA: TGTGCCAGCTCACCCCGACCGGGACAGAGCTCCTACAATGAGCAGTTCTTC
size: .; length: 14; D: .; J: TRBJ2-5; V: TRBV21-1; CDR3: CASSKGGREETQYF; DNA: TGTGCCAGCAGCAAAGGAGGCAGGGAAGAGACCCAGTACTTC
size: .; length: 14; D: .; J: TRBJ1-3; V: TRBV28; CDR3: CASSRGGSGNTIYF; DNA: TGTGCCAGCAGCCGCGGGGGCTCTGGAAACACCATATATTTT
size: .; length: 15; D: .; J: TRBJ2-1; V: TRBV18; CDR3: CASSPGSASYNEQFF; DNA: TGTGCCAGCTCACCAGGATCGGCTAGCTACAATGAGCAGTTCTTC
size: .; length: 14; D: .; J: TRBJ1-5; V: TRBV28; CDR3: CASTWGREAQPQHF; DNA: TGTGCCAGCACCTGGGGCAGGGAGGCGCAGCCCCAGCATTTT
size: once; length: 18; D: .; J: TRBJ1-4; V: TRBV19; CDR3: CASSLSGNGQGLARKLFF; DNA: TGTGCCAGTAGCCTCTCCGGAAACGGCCAGGGCCTCGCCCGGAAACTGTTTTTT
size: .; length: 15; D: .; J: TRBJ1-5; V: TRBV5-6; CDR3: CASSFRPTDAQPQHF; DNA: TGTGCCAGCAGCTTCCGACCGACAGACGCTCAGCCCCAGCATTTT
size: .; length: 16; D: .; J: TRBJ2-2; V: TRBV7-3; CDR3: CASSFAGSTNTGELFF; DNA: TGTGCCAGCAGCTTTGCTGGCAGTACGAACACCGGGGAGCTGTTTTTT